The 6 T cell receptor beta chains in this list originate from one sample, sequenced in a study of blood T cell repertoires in COVID-19. The repertoire was sequenced with immunoSEQ multiplex PCR; TCRdb's copy has only in-frame clones and lacks some. The sample consists of about 140,000 clones, roughly 80% of them appearing once. The sequenced sample was peripheral blood. These receptors were taken from a woman aged 50 to 60 with active or convalescent COVID-19.

The chain joins TRBV18 to TRBJ1-2; TRBD1 aligns across 7 bases. Trimming at V came to 6 bases and at J to 3 bases, leaving 4 bases not matched to a gene. The CDR3 covers 13 residues. Germline V lookup: CDR1 KGHSH, CDR2 LQKENI. Written as DNA, the CDR3 is TGTGCCAGCTCGTCCGGGACAGACTATGGCTACACCTTC. Its translation is CASSSGTDYGYTF.

The chain combines TRBV19 with TRBJ1-1; TRBD1 aligns across 9 bases. Trimming took 6 bases from V and 1 from J; bases not matched to a gene: 6. This CDR3 is built from 15 residues. The germline V gene encodes CDR1 LNHDA and CDR2 SQIVND (reference sequence). The CDR3 loop reads CASSWTGVGNTEAFF. CDR3 nucleotides: TGTGCCAGTAGCTGGACAGGGGTAGGGAACACTGAAGCTTTCTTT.

This chain uses TRBV30 with TRBJ2-7; D perhaps matches TRBD1 (6 bases). Per germline, CDR1 GTSNPN and CDR2 SVGIG (reference sequence). The CDR3 totals 12 residues. V lost 5 bases and J 4 bases, leaving 12 bases between the germline ends. The CDR3 DNA reads as TGTGCCTGGGGAAACGACAGGTACGAGCAGTACTTC. Protein: CAWGNDRYEQYF.

This rearrangement joins TRBV27 to TRBJ2-1, with TRBD2 as a possible D gene (6 bases). CDR1 is MNHEY and CDR2 is SMNVEV in the germline V gene (reference sequence). This CDR3 is built from 15 residues. V was shortened by 2 bases and J by 8 bases, with 16 bases between the two germline ends. The DNA of the CDR3 is TGTGCCAGCAGTTTAGGAGGGACGCGTCGGGATGAGCAGTTCTTC. Residues: CASSLGGTRRDEQFF.

V gene TRBV3-1 (or the pseudogene TRBV3-2) combines with J gene TRBJ2-7, with D maybe TRBD1 (6 bases). The CDR3 length is 15 residues. The germline CDR1 and CDR2 sequences are LGHDT and YNNKEL (reference sequence). V lost 5 bases to trimming and J lost 1 base, with 15 bases between them. CDR3 sequence reads: CASSGVQGPSYEQYF. The CDR3 DNA is TGTGCCAGCAGCGGAGTACAGGGCCCATCCTACGAGCAGTACTTC.

The chain uses TRBV7-8 and TRBJ1-2; 7 nucleotides line up with TRBD1. The V gene's germline CDR1 is SGHVS and CDR2 FQNEAQ. V gave up 5 bases and J gave up 8 bases; unmatched junction bases: 14. The CDR3 totals 15 residues. CDR3 coding DNA: TGTGCCAGCAGCCCCGACCGAAGACAGGGATCAGGCTACACCTTC. It encodes CASSPDRRQGSGYTF.